A selection of T cell receptor beta chains follows, all from one sample in a study of Ad26.COV2.S vaccination and SARS-CoV-2 variants. This table comes from immunoSEQ multiplex PCR, and its TCRdb copy is limited to in-frame clones, with some not included. Here the sample spans around 450,000 clones, about nine tenths being singletons. The specimen comprised peripheral blood, sampled in a trial of Ad26.COV2.S vaccine versus placebo. Receptors originate from a person between 18 and 60 years old who received the Ad26.COV2.S COVID-19 vaccine or a placebo. Both conserved end residues are part of each CDR3. D genes are given only for firm matches.

V gene	D gene	J gene	CDR3 protein
TRBV9	-	TRBJ2-2	CASSPLASLGTGELFF
TRBV27	-	TRBJ1-2	CASSLLGGPSYGYTF
TRBV9	TRBD2	TRBJ2-2	CASRPAGLYTGELFF
TRBV5-4	-	TRBJ2-1	CASSFSRNYNEQFF
TRBV29-1	-	TRBJ2-2	CSVVKPSTGELFF
TRBV7-9	-	TRBJ2-2	CASSFRRDNTGELFF
TRBV11-2	TRBD1	TRBJ2-5	CASSSLYRGGKTQYF
TRBV30	TRBD1	TRBJ1-1	CAWSLTGQGGTEAFF
TRBV14	-	TRBJ2-1	CASSQVIGNEQFF
TRBV9	TRBD2	TRBJ2-7	CASSVGLAGYEQYF
TRBV28	TRBD1	TRBJ1-1	CASRAGTGVRAEAFF
TRBV6-2/TRBV6-3	-	TRBJ1-1	CASSYLQLNTEAFF
TRBV5-1	-	TRBJ2-2	CASSKGPGAGELFF
TRBV18	-	TRBJ2-3	CASSLKGFDGGQYF
TRBV29-1	TRBD1	TRBJ2-3	CSERQGWTDTQYF
TRBV6-5	-	TRBJ1-6	CASSYSRQVGSPLHF
TRBV7-9	-	TRBJ1-3	CASSLGGNTIYF
TRBV27	-	TRBJ2-5	CASSPSSGSPVPETQYF
TRBV12-3/TRBV12-4	-	TRBJ2-7	CASSLPGEQYF
TRBV2	TRBD1	TRBJ1-1	CASSESQRGQKNTEAFF
TRBV21-1	-	TRBJ2-5	CASSAGLAGDLQETQYF
TRBV29-1	TRBD1	TRBJ1-2	CSVDRVDYGYTF
TRBV5-1	TRBD1	TRBJ1-1	CASSFGSGGNTEAFF
TRBV29-1	-	TRBJ1-2	CSVDSSNYGYTF
TRBV5-1	-	TRBJ2-7	CASSFGPNSYEQYF
TRBV9	-	TRBJ2-1	CASSVWGGPNNEQFF
TRBV4-3	-	TRBJ1-2	CASSRERAGYGYTF
TRBV2	-	TRBJ2-1	CASSVVGTPDNEQFF
TRBV19	TRBD1	TRBJ2-2	CASSSDRVPGELFF
TRBV6-5	-	TRBJ2-1	CASRSGTRDEQFF
TRBV18	-	TRBJ1-4	CASSPGAGEKLFF
TRBV5-1	TRBD2	TRBJ2-7	CASSLAAGLRYEQYF
TRBV3-1/TRBV3-2	-	TRBJ2-1	CASSQDGYHNEQFF
TRBV7-2	TRBD2	TRBJ2-1	CASSLTNPSASGSGNEQFF
TRBV9	-	TRBJ1-4	CASSTSDRATNEKLFF
TRBV4-3	TRBD1	TRBJ2-5	CASSQSKQGGEETQYF
TRBV9	-	TRBJ1-6	CASSVQYLNSPLHF
TRBV5-1	-	TRBJ2-1	CASSFPSTAPSSYNEQFF
TRBV27	-	TRBJ1-3	CASMGGHNSGNTIYF
TRBV30	-	TRBJ1-2	CAWSVRGWQGYGYTF
TRBV18	-	TRBJ2-5	CASSPSRELQETQYF
TRBV2	-	TRBJ1-6	CASKDKRDSPLHF
TRBV3-1/TRBV3-2	-	TRBJ2-2	CASSHTGELFF
TRBV6-1	-	TRBJ2-5	CASSEGEVEGETQYF